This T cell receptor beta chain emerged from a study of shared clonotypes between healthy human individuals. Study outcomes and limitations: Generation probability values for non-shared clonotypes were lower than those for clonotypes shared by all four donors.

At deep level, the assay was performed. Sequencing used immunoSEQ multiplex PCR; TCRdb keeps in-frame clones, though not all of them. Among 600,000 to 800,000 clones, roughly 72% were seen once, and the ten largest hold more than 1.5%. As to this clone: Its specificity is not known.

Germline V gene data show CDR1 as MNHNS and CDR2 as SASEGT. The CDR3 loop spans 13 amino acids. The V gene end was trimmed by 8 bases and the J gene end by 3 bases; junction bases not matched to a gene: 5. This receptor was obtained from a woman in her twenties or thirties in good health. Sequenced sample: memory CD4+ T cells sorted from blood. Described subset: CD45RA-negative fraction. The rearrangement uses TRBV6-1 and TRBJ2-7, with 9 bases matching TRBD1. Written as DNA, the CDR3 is TGTGCCAGCCGGACAGGGGTGATCTACGAGCAGTACTTC. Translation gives CASRTGVIYEQYF.